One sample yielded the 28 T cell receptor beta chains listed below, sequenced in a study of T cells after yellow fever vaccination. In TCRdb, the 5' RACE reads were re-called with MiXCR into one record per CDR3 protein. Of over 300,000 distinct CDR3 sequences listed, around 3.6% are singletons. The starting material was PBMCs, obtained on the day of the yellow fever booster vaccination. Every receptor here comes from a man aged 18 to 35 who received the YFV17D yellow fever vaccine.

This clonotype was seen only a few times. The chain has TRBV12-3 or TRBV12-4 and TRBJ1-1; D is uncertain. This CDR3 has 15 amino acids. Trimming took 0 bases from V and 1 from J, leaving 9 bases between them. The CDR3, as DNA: TGTGCCAGCAGTTTAGCCGGGTACGGGAACACTGAAGCTTTCTTT. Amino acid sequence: CASSLAGYGNTEAFF.

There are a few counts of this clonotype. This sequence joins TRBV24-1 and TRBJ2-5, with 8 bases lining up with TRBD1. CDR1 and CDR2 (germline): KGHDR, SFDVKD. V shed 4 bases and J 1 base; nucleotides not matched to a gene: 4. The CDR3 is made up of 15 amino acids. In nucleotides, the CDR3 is TGTGCCACCAGTGAAATACAGGGGGTCCAAGAGACCCAGTACTTC. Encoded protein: CATSEIQGVQETQYF.

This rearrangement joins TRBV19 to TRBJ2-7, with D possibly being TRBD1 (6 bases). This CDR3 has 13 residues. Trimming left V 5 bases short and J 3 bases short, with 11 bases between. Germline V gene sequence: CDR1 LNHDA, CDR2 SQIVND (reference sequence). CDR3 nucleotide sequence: TGTGCCAGTAGTCAAACACAGGGCTACGAGCAGTACGTC. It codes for CASSQTQGYEQYV.

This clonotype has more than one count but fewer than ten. CDR3 coding DNA: TGTGCCATCAGTGCCGGAGGTCTGAACACTGAAGCTTTCTTT. Its protein is CAISAGGLNTEAFF. The rearrangement uses TRBV10-3 and TRBJ1-1, with D unresolved. The length of the CDR3 is 14 residues. V was shortened by 4 bases and J by 0 bases, with 9 bases between the two germline ends. Germline CDR1 reads ENHRY; CDR2 reads SYGVKD.

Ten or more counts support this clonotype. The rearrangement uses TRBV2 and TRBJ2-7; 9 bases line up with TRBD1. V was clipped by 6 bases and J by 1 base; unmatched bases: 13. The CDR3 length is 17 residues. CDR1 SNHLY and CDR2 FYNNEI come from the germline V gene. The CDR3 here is CASSPGQGFSSSYEQYF. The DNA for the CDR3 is TGTGCCAGCAGCCCGGGACAGGGATTTTCATCTTCCTACGAGCAGTACTTC. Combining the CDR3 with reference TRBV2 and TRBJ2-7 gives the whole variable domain EPEVTQTPSHQVTQMGQEVILRCVPISNHLYFYWYRQILGQKVEFLVSFYNNEISEKSEIFDDQFSVERPDGSNFTLKIRSTKLEDSAMYFCASSPGQGFSSSYEQYFGPGTRLTVT.

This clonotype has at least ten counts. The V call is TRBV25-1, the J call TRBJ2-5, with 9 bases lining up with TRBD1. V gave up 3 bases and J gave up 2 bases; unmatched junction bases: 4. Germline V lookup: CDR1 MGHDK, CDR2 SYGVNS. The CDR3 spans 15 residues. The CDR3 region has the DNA TGTGCCAGCAGTGACGGGACAGGGTGGCAAGAGACCCAGTACTTC. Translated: CASSDGTGWQETQYF.

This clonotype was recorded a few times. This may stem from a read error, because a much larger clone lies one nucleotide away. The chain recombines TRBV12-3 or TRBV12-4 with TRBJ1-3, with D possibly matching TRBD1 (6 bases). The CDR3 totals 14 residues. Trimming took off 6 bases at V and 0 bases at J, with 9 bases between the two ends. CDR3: CASSTGSSGNTIYF. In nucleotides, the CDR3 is TGTGCCAGCAGCACAGGGAGCTCTGGAAACACCATATATTTT.

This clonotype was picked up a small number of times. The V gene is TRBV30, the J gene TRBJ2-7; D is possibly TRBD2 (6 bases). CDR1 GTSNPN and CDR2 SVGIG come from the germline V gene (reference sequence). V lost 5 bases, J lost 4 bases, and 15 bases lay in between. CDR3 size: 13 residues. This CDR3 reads CAWCGTVDYEQYF. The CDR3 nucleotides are TGTGCCTGGTGCGGGACGGTAGATTACGAGCAGTACTTC.

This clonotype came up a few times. The CDR3 sequence: CASSLDPSGGGEQFF. The DNA for the CDR3 is TGTGCCAGCAGTTTAGACCCTAGCGGGGGGGGTGAGCAGTTCTTC. This chain joins TRBV12-3 or TRBV12-4 and TRBJ2-1, with 12 bases that match TRBD2. V lost 1 base and J lost 9; bases outside the gene matches: 4. The CDR3 consists of 15 residues.

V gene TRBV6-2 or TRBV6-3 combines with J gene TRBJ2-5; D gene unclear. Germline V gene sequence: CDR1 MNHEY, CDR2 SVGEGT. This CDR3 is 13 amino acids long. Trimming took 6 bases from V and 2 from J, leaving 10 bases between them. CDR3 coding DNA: TGTGCCAGCAGCTACCCTGGACAAGAGACCCAGTACTTC. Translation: CASSYPGQETQYF.

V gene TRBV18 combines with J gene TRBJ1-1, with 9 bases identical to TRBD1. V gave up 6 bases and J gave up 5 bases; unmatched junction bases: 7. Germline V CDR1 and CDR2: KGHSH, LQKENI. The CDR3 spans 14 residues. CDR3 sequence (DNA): TGTGCCAGCTCGCGAGAACAGGGGGCAACTGAAGCTTTCTTT. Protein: CASSREQGATEAFF.

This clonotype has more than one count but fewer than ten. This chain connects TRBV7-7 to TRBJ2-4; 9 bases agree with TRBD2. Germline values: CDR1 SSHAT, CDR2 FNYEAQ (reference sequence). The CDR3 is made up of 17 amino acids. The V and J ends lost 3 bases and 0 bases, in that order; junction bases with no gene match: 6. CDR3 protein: CASSFASGILAKNIQYF. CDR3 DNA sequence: TGTGCCAGCAGCTTCGCTAGCGGGATCTTAGCCAAAAACATTCAGTACTTC.

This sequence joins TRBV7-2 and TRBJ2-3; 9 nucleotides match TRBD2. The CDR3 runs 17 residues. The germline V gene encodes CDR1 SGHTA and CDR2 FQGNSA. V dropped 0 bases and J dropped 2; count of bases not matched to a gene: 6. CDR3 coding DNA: TGTGCCAGCAGCTTAGCGCGGAGCGGGGGGAACACAGATACGCAGTATTTT. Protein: CASSLARSGGNTDTQYF.

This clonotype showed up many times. This CDR3 reads CASSFGNYGYTF. The DNA for the CDR3 is TGTGCCAGCAGTTTTGGGAACTATGGCTACACCTTC. The chain is built from TRBV12-3 or TRBV12-4 and TRBJ1-2; the D is unclear. V was shortened by 3 bases and J by 2 bases, with 4 bases between the two germline ends. This CDR3 contains 12 residues.

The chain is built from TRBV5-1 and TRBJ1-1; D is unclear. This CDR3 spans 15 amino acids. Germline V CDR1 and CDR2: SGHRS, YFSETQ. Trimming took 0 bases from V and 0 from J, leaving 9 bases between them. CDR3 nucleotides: TGCGCCAGCAGCTTGGAGATAGGCATGAACACTGAAGCTTTCTTT. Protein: CASSLEIGMNTEAFF.

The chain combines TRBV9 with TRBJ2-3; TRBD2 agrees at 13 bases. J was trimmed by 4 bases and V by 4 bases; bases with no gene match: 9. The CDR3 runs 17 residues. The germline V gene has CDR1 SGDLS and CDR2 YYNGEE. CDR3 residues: CASSSQTSGGAADTQYF. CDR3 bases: TGTGCCAGCAGCTCCCAAACTAGCGGGGGGGCAGCAGATACGCAGTATTTT.

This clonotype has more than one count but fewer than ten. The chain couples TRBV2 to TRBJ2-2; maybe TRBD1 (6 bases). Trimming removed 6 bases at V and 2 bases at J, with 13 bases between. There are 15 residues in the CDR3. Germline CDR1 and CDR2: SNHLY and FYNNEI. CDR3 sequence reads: CASRPGHLNTGELFF. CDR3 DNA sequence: TGTGCCAGCAGACCGGGACACCTAAACACCGGGGAGCTGTTTTTT.

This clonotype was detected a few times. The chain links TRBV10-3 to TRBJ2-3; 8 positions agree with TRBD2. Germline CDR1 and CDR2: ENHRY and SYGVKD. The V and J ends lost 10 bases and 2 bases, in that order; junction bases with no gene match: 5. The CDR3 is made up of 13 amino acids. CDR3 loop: CATRGGATDTQYF. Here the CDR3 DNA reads TGTGCCACACGGGGGGGGGCCACAGATACGCAGTATTTT.

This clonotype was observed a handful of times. DNA for the CDR3: TGTGCCAGCAGTCCATGGGAGGGTTTGGTCTACGAGCAGTACTTC. Residues: CASSPWEGLVYEQYF. The rearrangement links TRBV12-3 or TRBV12-4 to TRBJ2-7, with TRBD2 matching 7 bases. V shed 5 bases, J shed 3 bases, and the junction held 10 bases outside the gene matches. This CDR3 spans 15 amino acids.

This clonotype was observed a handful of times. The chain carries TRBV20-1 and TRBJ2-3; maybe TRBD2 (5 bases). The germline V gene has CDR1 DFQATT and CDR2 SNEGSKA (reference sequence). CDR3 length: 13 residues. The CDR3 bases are TGCAGCCACTTTCGGACTAGCACAGATACGCAGTATTTT. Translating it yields CSHFRTSTDTQYF.

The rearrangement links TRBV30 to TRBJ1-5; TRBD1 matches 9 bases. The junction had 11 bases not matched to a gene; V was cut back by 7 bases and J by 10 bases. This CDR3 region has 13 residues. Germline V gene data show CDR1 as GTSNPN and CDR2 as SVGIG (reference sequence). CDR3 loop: CAFSADRGSPQHF. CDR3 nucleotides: TGTGCCTTCTCGGCGGACAGGGGAAGCCCCCAGCATTTT.

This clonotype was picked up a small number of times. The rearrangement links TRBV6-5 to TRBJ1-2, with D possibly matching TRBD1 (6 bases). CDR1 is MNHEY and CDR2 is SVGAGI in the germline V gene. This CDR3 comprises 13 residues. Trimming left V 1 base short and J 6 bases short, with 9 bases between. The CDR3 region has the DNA TGTGCCAGCAGTTACTGGGCAGGGGATGGCTACACCTTC. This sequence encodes CASSYWAGDGYTF.

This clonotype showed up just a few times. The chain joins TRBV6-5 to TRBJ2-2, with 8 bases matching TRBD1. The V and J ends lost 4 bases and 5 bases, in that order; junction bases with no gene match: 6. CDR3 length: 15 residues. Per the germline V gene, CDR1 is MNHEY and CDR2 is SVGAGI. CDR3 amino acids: CASSSQGALTGELFF. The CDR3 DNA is TGTGCCAGCAGTTCCCAGGGGGCGCTGACCGGGGAGCTGTTTTTT.

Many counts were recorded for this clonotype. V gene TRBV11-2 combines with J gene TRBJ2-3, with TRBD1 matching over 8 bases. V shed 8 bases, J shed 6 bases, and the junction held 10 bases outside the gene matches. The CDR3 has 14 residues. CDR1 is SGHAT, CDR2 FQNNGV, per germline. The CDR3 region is CASGGQGVGDTQYF. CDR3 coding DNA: TGTGCCAGCGGTGGACAGGGCGTAGGTGATACGCAGTATTTT.

CDR3: CASSLMVIRSPLHF. CDR3 sequence (DNA): TGTGCCAGCAGTTTAATGGTGATCCGATCACCCCTCCACTTT. The rearrangement joins TRBV12-3 or TRBV12-4 to TRBJ1-6; D gene unclear. The CDR3 extends over 14 amino acids. Trimming left V 2 bases short and J 10 bases short, with 12 bases between.

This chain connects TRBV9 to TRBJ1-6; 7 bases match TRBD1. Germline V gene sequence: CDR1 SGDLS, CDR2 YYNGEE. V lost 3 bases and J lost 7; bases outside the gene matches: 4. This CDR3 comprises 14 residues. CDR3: CASSATGSNSPLHF. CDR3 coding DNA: TGTGCCAGCAGCGCGACAGGGAGCAATTCACCCCTCCACTTT.

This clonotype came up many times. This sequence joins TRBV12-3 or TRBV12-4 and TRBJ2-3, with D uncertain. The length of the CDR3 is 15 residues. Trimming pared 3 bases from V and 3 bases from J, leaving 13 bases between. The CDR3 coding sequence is TGTGCCAGCAGTTTCGACCGGACCGGAACAGATACGCAGTATTTT. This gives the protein CASSFDRTGTDTQYF.

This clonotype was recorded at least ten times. CDR3 bases: TGTGCCAGCAGTTACTCGTTGGGGGCCACTGAAGCTTTCTTT. Translation gives CASSYSLGATEAFF. V is TRBV6-2 or TRBV6-3 and J is TRBJ1-1, with D perhaps matching TRBD1 (6 bases). The CDR3 contains 14 residues. The V and J ends lost 0 bases and 4 bases respectively, with 9 bases between them. Per the germline V gene, CDR1 is MNHEY and CDR2 is SVGEGT.